This TCR beta chain was retrieved from a study of blood T cells in healthy people across ages. Germline CDR1 DFQATT, CDR2 SNEGSKA (reference sequence). The CDR3 spans 14 residues. General study results and limits: Diversity estimates drawn from one million T cells were deemed underestimates. Donor CMV status, an unknown factor, possibly confounded changes in expanded clonotypes.

Concerning this clonotype itself: Its specificity is unknown.

Then a second PCR, running about 7 to 11 cycles, was carried out with a sample-barcoded 5' primer and a J-beta primer mix. All samples yielded 3 million or more CDR3-containing paired-end reads. TCRdb re-analysed the 5' RACE reads in MiXCR, keeping a single row per CDR3 protein. Among fewer than 900,000 distinct CDR3 sequences, 49% were seen once, and the ten largest hold about a third. The sample was blood. This chain links TRBV20-1 with TRBJ2-4; a weak D match, TRBD2 (5 bases). The last part of the DNA fits TRBJ2-7 better; the J call may be wrong. This sequence originates from a woman aged 60-70 years in good health. Here the CDR3 DNA reads TGCAGTGCTGACGCGACTATTCTATCTTCCGAGCAGTACTTC. This gives the protein CSADATILSSEQYF.